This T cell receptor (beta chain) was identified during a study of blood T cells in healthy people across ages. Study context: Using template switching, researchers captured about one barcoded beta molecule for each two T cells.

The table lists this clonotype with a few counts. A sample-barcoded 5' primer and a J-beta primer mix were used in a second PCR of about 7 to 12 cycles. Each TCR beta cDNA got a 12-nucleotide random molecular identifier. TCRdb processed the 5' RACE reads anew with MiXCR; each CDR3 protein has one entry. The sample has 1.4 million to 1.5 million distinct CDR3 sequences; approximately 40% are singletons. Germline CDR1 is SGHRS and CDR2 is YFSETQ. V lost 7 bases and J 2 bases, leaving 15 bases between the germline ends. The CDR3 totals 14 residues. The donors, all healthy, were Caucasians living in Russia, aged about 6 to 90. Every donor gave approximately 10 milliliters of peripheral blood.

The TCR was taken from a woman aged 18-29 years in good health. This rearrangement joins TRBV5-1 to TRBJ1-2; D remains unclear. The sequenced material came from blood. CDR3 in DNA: TGCGCCAGCCGCGACCTCCTCGAAAACTATGGCTACACCTTC. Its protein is CASRDLLENYGYTF.